This is a list of T cell receptor beta chains from one sample in a study of blood T cell repertoires in COVID-19. TCRdb's table, derived via immunoSEQ multiplex PCR, lists solely in-frame clones and lacks some. The sample gives about 110,000 clones, about 76% of which show up once; roughly a fifth is in the top ten. Sequencing was performed on peripheral blood. All receptors come from a woman aged 65 to 85 with acute or convalescent COVID-19. Each CDR3 is given with its conserved first and last residue.

TRBV19,CASSDNLNIQYF
TRBV3-1/TRBV3-2,CASSQDRQGNQPQHF
TRBV5-4,CASSLGGRGTGGIYGYTF
TRBV27,CASSFGQKNTGELFF
TRBV7-2,CASSLRPGGGSDTQYF
TRBV5-4,CASSYRGLETQYF
TRBV7-8,CASSLVDRGYEQYF
TRBV6-1,CASGSLAGGGPPHF
TRBV5-4,CASSLGAGRTDTQYF
TRBV28,CASKRGPREGEQYF
TRBV5-1,CASSHPPGTGGIGGYTF
TRBV27,CASSLSGQGYQPQHF
TRBV18,CASSPRQGPNTEAFF
TRBV5-1,CASSLAQRQGASPLHF
TRBV12-5,CASGLVLGGAETQYF
TRBV2,CASSLADNQETQYF
TRBV11-2,CASTRDSDTYEQYF
TRBV19,CASSPGQGWAGSPLHF
TRBV4-2,CASSQDQGTGYGYTF
TRBV7-9,CASSLKLAGGQETQYF
TRBV10-3,CAISQQGSLDNSPLHF